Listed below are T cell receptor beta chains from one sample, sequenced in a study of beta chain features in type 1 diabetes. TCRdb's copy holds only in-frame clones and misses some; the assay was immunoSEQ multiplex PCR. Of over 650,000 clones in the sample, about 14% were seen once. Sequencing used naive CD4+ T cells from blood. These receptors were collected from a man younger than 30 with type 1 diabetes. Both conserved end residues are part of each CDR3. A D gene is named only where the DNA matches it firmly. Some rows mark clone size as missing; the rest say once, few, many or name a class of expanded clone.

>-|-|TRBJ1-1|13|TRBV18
TGTGCCAGCTCAACGTCAGAGGACACTGAAGCTTTCTTT
CASSTSEDTEAFF
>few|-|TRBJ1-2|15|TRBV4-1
TGCGCCAGCAGCCAACCCGGGACAATTAACTATGGCTACACCTTC
CASSQPGTINYGYTF
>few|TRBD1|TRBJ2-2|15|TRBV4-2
TGTGCCAGCAGCCCTACCGGGACAGGTACCGGGGAGCTGTTTTTT
CASSPTGTGTGELFF
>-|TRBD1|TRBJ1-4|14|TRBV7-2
TGTGCCAGCAGCGCAGGGACAGCCGATGAAAAACTGTTTTTT
CASSAGTADEKLFF
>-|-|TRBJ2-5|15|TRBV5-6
TGTGCCGGCCGGGCCCAATTAGATAACCAAGAGACCCAGTACTTC
CAGRAQLDNQETQYF
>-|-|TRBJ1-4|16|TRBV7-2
TGTGCCAGCAGCCCGAATATGCAACGCCGGAGCGAAAAACTGTTTTTT
CASSPNMQRRSEKLFF
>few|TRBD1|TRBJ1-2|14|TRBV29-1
TGCAGCGTGGAACCGGGACAGGGGGTAGATGGCTACACCTTC
CSVEPGQGVDGYTF
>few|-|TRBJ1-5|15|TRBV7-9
TGTGCCAGCAGCCCCCTTGGGGGGGTAGATCAGCCCCAGCATTTT
CASSPLGGVDQPQHF
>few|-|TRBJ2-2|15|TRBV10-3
TGTGCCATCAGTGAGTCTCCGGTGAACACCGGGGAGCTGTTTTTT
CAISESPVNTGELFF
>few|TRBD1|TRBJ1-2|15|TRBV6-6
TGTGCCAGCAGTAACAATATCGGGACAGCCTATGGCTACACCTTC
CASSNNIGTAYGYTF
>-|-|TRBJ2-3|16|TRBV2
TGTGCCAGCAGTTTGAGATCGGCAAAGACCTCAGGGTCGCAGTATTTT
CASSLRSAKTSGSQYF
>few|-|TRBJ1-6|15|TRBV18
TGTGCCAGCTCCCCATTGAAGGGTGGTAATTCACCCCTCCACTTT
CASSPLKGGNSPLHF
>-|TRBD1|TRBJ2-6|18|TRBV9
TGTGCCAGCAGCGTTCTTTCCGGGACAGCCTCTGGGGCCAACGTCCTGACTTTC
CASSVLSGTASGANVLTF
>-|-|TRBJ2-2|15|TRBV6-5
TGTGCCAGCAGTTACTCGGTAAACTTGGCCGGGGAGCTGTTTTTT
CASSYSVNLAGELFF